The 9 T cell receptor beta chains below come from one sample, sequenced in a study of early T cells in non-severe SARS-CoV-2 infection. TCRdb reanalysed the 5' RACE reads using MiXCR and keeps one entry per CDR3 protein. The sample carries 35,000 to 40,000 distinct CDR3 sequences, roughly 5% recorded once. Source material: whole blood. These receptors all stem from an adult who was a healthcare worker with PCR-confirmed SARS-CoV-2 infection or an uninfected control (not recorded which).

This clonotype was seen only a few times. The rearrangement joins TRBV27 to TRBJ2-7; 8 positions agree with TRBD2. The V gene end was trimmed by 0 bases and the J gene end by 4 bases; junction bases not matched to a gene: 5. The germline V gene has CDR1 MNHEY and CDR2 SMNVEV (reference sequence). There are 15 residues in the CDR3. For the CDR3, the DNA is TGTGCCAGCAGTTTATCGACCCGCGGGGGGTACGAGCAGTACTTC. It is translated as CASSLSTRGGYEQYF.

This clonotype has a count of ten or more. The CDR3 DNA sequence: TGTGCCAGCAGCTCTCCCTCTGGGGCGGAGATTGAAGCTTTCTTT. It translates to CASSSPSGAEIEAFF. V and J are TRBV11-3 and TRBJ1-1; TRBD1 might be the D (5 bases). V lost 4 bases to trimming and J lost 7 bases, with 19 bases between them. There are 15 residues in the CDR3. Germline values: CDR1 SGHNT, CDR2 YENEEA.

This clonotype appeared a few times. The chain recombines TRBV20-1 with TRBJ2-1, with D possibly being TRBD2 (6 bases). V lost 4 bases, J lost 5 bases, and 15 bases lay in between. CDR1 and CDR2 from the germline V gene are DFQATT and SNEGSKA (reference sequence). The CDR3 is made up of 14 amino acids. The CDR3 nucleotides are TGCAGTGCTAACCCCCACGGAGGGGACAATGAGCAGTTCTTC. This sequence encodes CSANPHGGDNEQFF.

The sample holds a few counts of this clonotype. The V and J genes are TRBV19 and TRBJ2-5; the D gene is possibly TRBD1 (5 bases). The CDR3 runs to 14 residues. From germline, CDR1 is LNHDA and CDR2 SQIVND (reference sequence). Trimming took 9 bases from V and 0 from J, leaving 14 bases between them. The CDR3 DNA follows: TGTGCCAGCCGGGCAGGGAACTACCAAGAGACCCAGTACTTC. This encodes CASRAGNYQETQYF.

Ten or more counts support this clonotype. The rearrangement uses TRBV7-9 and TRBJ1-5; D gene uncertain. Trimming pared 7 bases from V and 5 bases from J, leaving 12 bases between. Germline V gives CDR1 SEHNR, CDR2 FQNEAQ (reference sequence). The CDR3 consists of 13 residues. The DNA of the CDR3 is TGTGCCAGCACCCCCGCCGGGGATCAGCCCCAGCATTTT. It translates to CASTPAGDQPQHF. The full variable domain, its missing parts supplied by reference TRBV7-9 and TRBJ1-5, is DTGVSQNPRHKITKRGQNVTFRCDPISEHNRLYWYRQTLGQGPEFLTYFQNEAQLEKSRLLSDRFSAERPKGSFSTLEIQRTEQGDSAMYLCASTPAGDQPQHFGDGTRLSIL.

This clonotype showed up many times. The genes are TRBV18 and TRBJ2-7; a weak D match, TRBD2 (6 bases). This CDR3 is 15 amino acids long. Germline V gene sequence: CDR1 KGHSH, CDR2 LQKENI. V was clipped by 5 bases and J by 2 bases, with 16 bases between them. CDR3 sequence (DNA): TGTGCCAGCTCAGCAGACCGGGACTGGGCCTACGAGCAGTACTTC. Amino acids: CASSADRDWAYEQYF.

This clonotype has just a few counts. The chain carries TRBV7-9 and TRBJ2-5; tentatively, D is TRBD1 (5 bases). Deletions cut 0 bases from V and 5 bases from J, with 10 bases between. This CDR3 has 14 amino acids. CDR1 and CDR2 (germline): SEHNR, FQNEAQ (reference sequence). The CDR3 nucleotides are TGTGCCAGCAGCTTAGCGGGGCAGGGCGAGACCCAGTACTTC. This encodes CASSLAGQGETQYF.

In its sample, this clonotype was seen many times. The CDR3 bases are TGTGCCAGCAGCCCCGCTAGCGGGAGGTCAGATACGCAGTATTTT. Protein sequence: CASSPASGRSDTQYF. The J gene is TRBJ2-3, the V gene TRBV28, with 11 bases aligning to TRBD2. The V segment lost 6 bases and the J segment 4 bases; nucleotides outside the gene matches: 6. The germline V gene encodes CDR1 MDHEN and CDR2 SYDVKM. CDR3 length: 15 residues.

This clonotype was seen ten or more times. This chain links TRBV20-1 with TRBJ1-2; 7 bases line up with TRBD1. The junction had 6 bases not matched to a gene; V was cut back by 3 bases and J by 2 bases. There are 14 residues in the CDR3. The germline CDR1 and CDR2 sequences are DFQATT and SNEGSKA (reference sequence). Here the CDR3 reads CSARGDSGNYGYTF. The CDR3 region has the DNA TGCAGTGCTAGGGGGGACAGCGGGAACTATGGCTACACCTTC.